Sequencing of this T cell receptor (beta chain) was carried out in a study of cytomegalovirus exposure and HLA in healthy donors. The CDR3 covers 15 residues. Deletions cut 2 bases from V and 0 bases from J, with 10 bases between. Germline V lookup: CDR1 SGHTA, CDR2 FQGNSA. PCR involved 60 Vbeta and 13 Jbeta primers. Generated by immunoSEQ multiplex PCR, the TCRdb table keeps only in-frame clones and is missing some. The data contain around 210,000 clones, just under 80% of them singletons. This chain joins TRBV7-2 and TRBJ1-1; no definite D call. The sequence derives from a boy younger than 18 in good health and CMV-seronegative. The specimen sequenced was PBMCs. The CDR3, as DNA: TGTGCCAGCAGCTTACTAGCCGGGGTGAACACTGAAGCTTTCTTT. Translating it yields CASSLLAGVNTEAFF.